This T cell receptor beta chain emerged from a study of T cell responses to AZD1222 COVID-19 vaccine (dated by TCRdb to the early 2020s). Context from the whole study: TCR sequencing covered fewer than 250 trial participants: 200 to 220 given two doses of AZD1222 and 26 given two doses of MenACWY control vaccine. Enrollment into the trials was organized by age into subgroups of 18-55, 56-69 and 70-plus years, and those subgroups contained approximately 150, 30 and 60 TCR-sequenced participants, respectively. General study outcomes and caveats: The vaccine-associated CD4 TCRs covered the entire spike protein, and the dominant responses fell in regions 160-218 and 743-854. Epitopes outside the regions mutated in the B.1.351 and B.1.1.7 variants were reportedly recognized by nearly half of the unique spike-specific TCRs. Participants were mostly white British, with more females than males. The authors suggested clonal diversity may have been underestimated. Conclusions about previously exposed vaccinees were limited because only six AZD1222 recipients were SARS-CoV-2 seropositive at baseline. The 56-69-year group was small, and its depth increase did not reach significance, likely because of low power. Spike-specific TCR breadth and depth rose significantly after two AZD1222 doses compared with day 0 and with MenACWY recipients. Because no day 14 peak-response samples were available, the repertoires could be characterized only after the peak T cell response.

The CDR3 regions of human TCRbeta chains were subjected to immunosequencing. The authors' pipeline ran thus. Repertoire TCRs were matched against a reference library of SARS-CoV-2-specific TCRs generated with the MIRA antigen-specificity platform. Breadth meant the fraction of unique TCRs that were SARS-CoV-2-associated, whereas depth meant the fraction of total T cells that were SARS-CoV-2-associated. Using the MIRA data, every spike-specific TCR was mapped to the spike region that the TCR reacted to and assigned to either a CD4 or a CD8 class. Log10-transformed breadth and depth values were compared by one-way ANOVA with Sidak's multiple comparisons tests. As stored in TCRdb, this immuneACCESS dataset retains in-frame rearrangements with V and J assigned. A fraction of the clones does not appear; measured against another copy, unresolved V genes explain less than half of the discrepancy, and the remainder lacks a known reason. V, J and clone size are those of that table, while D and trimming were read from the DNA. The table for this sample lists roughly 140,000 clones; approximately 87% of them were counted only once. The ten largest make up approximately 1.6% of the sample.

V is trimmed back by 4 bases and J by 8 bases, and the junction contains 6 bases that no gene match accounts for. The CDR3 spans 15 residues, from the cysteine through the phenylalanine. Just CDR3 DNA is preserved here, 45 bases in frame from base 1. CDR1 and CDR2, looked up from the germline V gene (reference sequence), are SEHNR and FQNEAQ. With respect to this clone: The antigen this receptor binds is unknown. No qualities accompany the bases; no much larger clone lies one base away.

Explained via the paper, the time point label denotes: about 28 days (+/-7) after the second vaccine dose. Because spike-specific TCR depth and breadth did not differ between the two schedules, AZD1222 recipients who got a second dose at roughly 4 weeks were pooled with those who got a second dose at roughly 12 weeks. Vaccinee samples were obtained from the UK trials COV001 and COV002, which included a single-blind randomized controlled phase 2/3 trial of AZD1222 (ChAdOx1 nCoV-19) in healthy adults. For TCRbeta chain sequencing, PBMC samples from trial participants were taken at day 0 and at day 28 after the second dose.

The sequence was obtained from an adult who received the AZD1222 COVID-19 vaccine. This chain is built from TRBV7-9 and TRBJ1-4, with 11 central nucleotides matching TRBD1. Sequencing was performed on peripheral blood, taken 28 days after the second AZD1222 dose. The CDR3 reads CASSSSGTGGEKLFF. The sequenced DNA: TGTGCCAGCAGCTCATCCGGGACAGGGGGGGAAAAACTGTTTTTT.